Each of the 32 T cell receptor beta chains below was sequenced from the same sample in a study of T cells in Graves' hyperthyroidism and ophthalmopathy. The source material, RNA transcripts, was used to amplify TCR beta CDR3 regions. A first-round RT-PCR of the TCR CDR3 used the HTBI primer set. MiXCR, applied by TCRdb to the multiplex PCR reads, yields one record per CDR3 protein. The sample consists of more than 350,000 distinct CDR3 sequences, more than 13% of them appearing once. Source material: blood. Source of these receptors: a woman in her thirties with Graves' hyperthyroidism.

This chain connects TRBV4-1 to TRBJ1-4, with D unresolved. CDR3 length equals 16 residues. The germline V gene encodes CDR1 MGHRA and CDR2 YSYEKL. Trimming left V 4 bases short and J 7 bases short, with 19 bases between. The CDR3: CASSRGPGPLVEKLFF. The CDR3 DNA is TGCGCCAGCAGCCGCGGACCCGGCCCTCTGGTTGAAAAACTGTTTTTT.

The CDR3 DNA follows: TGTGCCAGCAGCCCTTCGCCGCCCGCGGCGGGTGGTAATTCACCCCTCCACTTT. Amino acids: CASSPSPPAAGGNSPLHF. This chain connects TRBV27 to TRBJ1-6; unclear D gene. The CDR3 spans 18 residues. The germline CDR1 and CDR2 sequences are MNHEY and SMNVEV (reference sequence). Trimming removed 6 bases at V and 6 bases at J, with 24 bases between.

There are many counts of this clonotype. V gene TRBV27 combines with J gene TRBJ2-7; maybe TRBD2 (5 bases). The germline gives CDR1 MNHEY, CDR2 SMNVEV (reference sequence). The CDR3 is 15 residues long. V lost 0 bases and J lost 0, with 9 bases in between. CDR3 sequence: CASSLSTSGSYEQYF. The CDR3 coding sequence is TGTGCCAGCAGTTTATCGACCAGCGGCTCCTACGAGCAGTACTTC.

The table lists this clonotype with a few counts. The V gene is TRBV5-1, the J gene TRBJ2-1, with 8 bases matching TRBD2. The CDR3 is 15 residues long. Unmatched junction bases numbered 10, after V lost 5 bases and J lost 6 bases. Germline V gene data show CDR1 as SGHRS and CDR2 as YFSETQ. CDR3 coding DNA: TGCGCCAGCAGGCAGACCGGGACTAGAATCAATGAGCAGTTCTTC. It translates to CASRQTGTRINEQFF.

The rearrangement links TRBV9 to TRBJ2-7; TRBD2 matches 7 bases. Germline-derived CDR1 and CDR2 are SGDLS and YYNGEE. Germline trimming cut 4 bases from V and 6 bases from J; bases unmatched to any gene: 13. This CDR3 spans 15 amino acids. CDR3 nucleotide sequence: TGTGCCAGCAGCCCCGGGACTATCCCCCACGGCGAGCAGTACTTC. This gives the protein CASSPGTIPHGEQYF.

This clonotype was detected many times. This chain connects TRBV12-3 or TRBV12-4 to TRBJ2-2; the D is unclear. CDR3 size: 13 residues. The germline V and J ends were trimmed by 5 bases and 3 bases, with 7 bases remaining between them. CDR3 loop: CASSRLDTGELFF. CDR3 in DNA: TGTGCCAGCAGTCGCCTAGACACCGGGGAGCTGTTTTTT.

This clonotype was counted only a few times. J is TRBJ2-2 and V is TRBV19; D gene unclear. The CDR3 loop spans 16 amino acids. Per germline, CDR1 LNHDA and CDR2 SQIVND (reference sequence). Deletions cut 3 bases from V and 0 bases from J, with 11 bases between. The CDR3 DNA sequence: TGTGCCAGTAGTATTCAGGATTGGACGAACACCGGGGAGCTGTTTTTT. It codes for CASSIQDWTNTGELFF.

The rearrangement links TRBV12-3 or TRBV12-4 to TRBJ2-5; D remains unclear. The CDR3 length is 14 residues. With 3 bases removed from V and 0 bases from J, the gap between germline ends came to 8 bases. CDR3 amino acids: CASSFPGYQETQYF. The DNA of the CDR3 is TGTGCCAGCAGTTTTCCAGGTTACCAAGAGACCCAGTACTTC.

The gene calls are TRBV7-9 and TRBJ2-5, with a weak D call TRBD1 (6 bases). The CDR3 extends over 16 amino acids. The germline gives CDR1 SEHNR, CDR2 FQNEAQ (reference sequence). Trimming shortened V by 5 bases and J by 2 bases, and 18 bases separated the two germline ends. This CDR3 is CASSLGGGGIQETQYF. The CDR3 DNA sequence: TGTGCCAGCAGCCTAGGTGGTGGGGGCATACAAGAGACCCAGTACTTC. The full variable domain, rest sourced from reference TRBV7-9 and TRBJ2-5, is DTGVSQNPRHKITKRGQNVTFRCDPISEHNRLYWYRQTLGQGPEFLTYFQNEAQLEKSRLLSDRFSAERPKGSFSTLEIQRTEQGDSAMYLCASSLGGGGIQETQYFGPGTRLLVL.

This clonotype was recorded at least ten times. This chain uses TRBV12-3 or TRBV12-4 with TRBJ2-7; 9 nucleotides agree with TRBD1. The CDR3 is 14 residues long. V was pared by 5 bases and J by 4 bases, with 6 bases of the junction left unmatched. The CDR3 coding sequence is TGTGCCAGCAGTGCCGGGACAGGGCGTTACGAGCAGTACTTC. Protein sequence: CASSAGTGRYEQYF.

This clonotype was found once. The V gene is TRBV5-4, the J gene TRBJ1-4; D perhaps matches TRBD1 (6 bases). The length of the CDR3 is 16 residues. The germline V gene encodes CDR1 SGHNT and CDR2 YYREEE (reference sequence). V was trimmed by 4 bases and J by 1 base, leaving 14 bases between them. CDR3 region: CASSIGTGRTNEKLFF. The CDR3 DNA reads as TGTGCCAGCAGCATCGGTACAGGGAGAACTAATGAAAAACTGTTTTTT.

This chain joins TRBV5-1 and TRBJ2-7, with 9 bases fitting TRBD2. Germline lookup yields CDR1 SGHRS and CDR2 YFSETQ. The trim removed 4 bases at V and 2 bases at J, leaving 7 bases unmatched. This CDR3 has 15 residues. The CDR3 DNA reads as TGCGCCAGCAGCCCGGGGACTAGCTATACCTACGAGCAGTACTTC. The encoded protein is CASSPGTSYTYEQYF.

The V call is TRBV27, the J call TRBJ1-5; D call uncertain. Per the germline V gene, CDR1 is MNHEY and CDR2 is SMNVEV (reference sequence). The CDR3 has 14 residues. Trimming cost V 2 bases and J 2 bases, with 7 bases left between them. CDR3 in amino acids: CASSLSRGNQPQHF. DNA for the CDR3: TGTGCCAGCAGTTTAAGTAGGGGCAATCAGCCCCAGCATTTT.

At least ten counts were recorded for this clonotype. V is TRBV12-3 or TRBV12-4 and J is TRBJ1-4; D gene ambiguous. Trimming shortened V by 6 bases and J by 7 bases, and 6 bases separated the two germline ends. This CDR3 has 11 residues. The chain's CDR3 is CASRHSEKLFF. DNA of the CDR3: TGTGCCAGCAGGCATTCTGAAAAACTGTTTTTT.

This clonotype was found many times. The V gene is TRBV6-1, the J gene TRBJ2-3; 7 bases are a match to TRBD2. The V gene end was trimmed by 5 bases and the J gene end by 5 bases; junction bases not matched to a gene: 13. The germline gives CDR1 MNHNS, CDR2 SASEGT. CDR3 length: 16 residues. The CDR3 DNA is TGTGCCAGCAGTCCTTACCGGGACTATGGAGAAGATACGCAGTATTTT. Translated: CASSPYRDYGEDTQYF.

V and J are TRBV24-1 and TRBJ2-7, with 8 bases fitting TRBD1. Germline lookup yields CDR1 KGHDR and CDR2 SFDVKD. J lost 4 bases, V lost 5 bases, and 9 bases had no gene match. The CDR3 is 15 residues long. DNA for the CDR3: TGTGCCACCAGTGGTTCCGGGACAGGTGGGTACGAGCAGTACTTC. Amino acids: CATSGSGTGGYEQYF.

This clonotype has a handful of counts. A much larger clone lies a single base off, so this may be a read error. The gene calls are TRBV30 and TRBJ2-7; the D is unclear. V lost 2 bases and J lost 3, with 14 bases in between. CDR1 is GTSNPN, CDR2 SVGIG, per germline (reference sequence). The CDR3 sequence is 14 residues long. The CDR3 nucleotides read TGTGCCTGGAGTTTTTCCGCGGTCAACTACGAGCAGTACTTC. Its translation: CAWSFSAVNYEQYF.

This clonotype was seen a few times. Just one base apart from a much larger clone, this may be a read error. The J gene is TRBJ1-1, the V gene TRBV14; D unresolved. The CDR3 contains 11 residues. Germline V gene sequence: CDR1 SGHDN, CDR2 FVKESK. The V end was cut by 4 bases, the J end by 7 bases, with 7 bases between. In DNA form, the CDR3 reads TGTGCCAGCAGCCTCCGGGGTGAAGCTTTCTTT. Protein: CASSLRGEAFF.

This clonotype was counted only a few times. The chain uses TRBV5-6 and TRBJ1-4, with D tentatively TRBD1 (6 bases). CDR3 length: 18 amino acids. The germline V and J ends were trimmed by 3 bases and 0 bases, with 18 bases remaining between them. The germline V gene has CDR1 SGHDT and CDR2 YYEEEE. The CDR3 nucleotides are TGTGCCAGCAGCTGGGGGCTACGCCGCAAAGCAACTAATGAAAAACTGTTTTTT. Translated: CASSWGLRRKATNEKLFF.

This clonotype has ten or more counts. The chain combines TRBV6-6 with TRBJ2-5; D gene uncertain. This CDR3 is 14 amino acids long. V was clipped by 1 base and J by 0 bases, with 6 bases between them. Germline assignment: CDR1 MNHNY and CDR2 SVGAGI (reference sequence). The CDR3: CASSYYGDQETQYF. Here the CDR3 DNA reads TGTGCCAGCAGTTACTATGGGGACCAAGAGACCCAGTACTTC.

This clonotype was counted many times. The gene calls are TRBV12-3 or TRBV12-4 and TRBJ2-1, with 14 bases fitting TRBD2. This CDR3 is 17 amino acids long. V dropped 5 bases and J dropped 5; count of bases not matched to a gene: 8. This chain's CDR3 is CASSARTSGRMDNEQFF. CDR3 nucleotides: TGTGCCAGCAGTGCTAGGACTAGCGGGAGGATGGACAATGAGCAGTTCTTC.

This clonotype was recorded at least ten times. The rearrangement joins TRBV7-3 to TRBJ2-3; the D gene could be TRBD1 or TRBD2 (5 bases each). Germline V gene sequence: CDR1 SGHTA, CDR2 FQGTGA. The CDR3 runs 15 residues. Between the trimmed V and J ends, which lost 0 bases and 2 bases, there was a span of 9 bases. The CDR3 loop reads CASSLTGTDTDTQYF. The CDR3, as DNA: TGTGCCAGCAGCTTAACAGGGACCGACACAGATACGCAGTATTTT. Full variable domain (rest looked up from reference TRBV7-3 and TRBJ2-3): GAGVSQTPSNKVTEKGKYVELRCDPISGHTALYWYRQSLGQGPEFLIYFQGTGAADDSGLPNDRFFAVRPEGSVSTLKIQRTERGDSAVYLCASSLTGTDTDTQYFGPGTRLTVL.

This clonotype appeared a few times. The J gene is TRBJ1-2, the V gene TRBV9, with no clear D. V lost 6 bases and J lost 4, with 19 bases in between. Germline lookup yields CDR1 SGDLS and CDR2 YYNGEE. The CDR3 runs 15 residues. CDR3 protein: CASTLGVLETYGYTF. DNA of the CDR3: TGTGCCAGCACTTTAGGCGTGTTGGAGACCTATGGCTACACCTTC.

The V gene is TRBV10-3, the J gene TRBJ2-1, with D unclear. This CDR3 is built from 14 residues. Germline V gene lookup returns CDR1 ENHRY and CDR2 SYGVKD. The ends were cut back, 0 bases at V and 9 bases at J, with 12 bases in the middle. The CDR3 DNA is TGTGCCATCAGTGAGTCTCGTGTGAACAGTGAGCAGTTCTTC. It specifies CAISESRVNSEQFF.

This clonotype occurred many times. This CDR3 is CASSQGRDGGVYTQYF. Here the CDR3 DNA reads TGTGCCAGCAGCCAAGGCCGGGACGGCGGTGTATATACGCAGTATTTT. The V gene is TRBV3-1, the J gene TRBJ2-3, with D perhaps given as TRBD1 or TRBD2 (5 bases each). Per germline, CDR1 LGHDT and CDR2 YNNKEL (reference sequence). V was shortened by 1 base and J by 7 bases, with 18 bases between the two germline ends. The CDR3 covers 16 residues.

This clonotype was recorded at least ten times. The genes are TRBV4-1 and TRBJ1-4; 8 nucleotides match TRBD1. V gave up 0 bases and J gave up 5 bases; unmatched junction bases: 8. In germline, CDR1 is MGHRA, CDR2 YSYEKL. The CDR3 totals 17 residues. The CDR3 sequence is CASSQDRRGTGNEKLFF. The CDR3, as DNA: TGCGCCAGCAGCCAAGACAGGCGGGGGACAGGAAATGAAAAACTGTTTTTT.

This clonotype has just a few counts. The chain combines TRBV11-3 with TRBJ2-1; 8 nucleotides match TRBD2. CDR3 length equals 15 residues. Germline V CDR1 and CDR2: SGHNT, YENEEA. V shed 2 bases and J 4 bases; nucleotides not matched to a gene: 4. In DNA form, the CDR3 reads TGTGCCAGCAGCTTAAGCGGGAGCGGTTACAATGAGCAGTTCTTC. It encodes CASSLSGSGYNEQFF. The full variable domain, completed using reference TRBV11-3 and TRBJ2-1, is EAGVVQSPRYKIIEKKQPVAFWCNPISGHNTLYWYLQNLGQGPELLIRYENEEAVDDSQLPKDRFSAERLKGVDSTLKIQPAELGDSAVYLCASSLSGSGYNEQFFGPGTRLTVL.

The rearrangement joins TRBV28 to TRBJ1-2; tentatively, D is TRBD1 (6 bases). The CDR3 runs 13 residues. CDR1 MDHEN and CDR2 SYDVKM come from the germline V gene. V was cut by 7 bases and J by 8 bases, with 17 bases left in between. DNA for the CDR3: TGTGCCAGCACCTCGCTGGGGGCCTTCGGCTACACCTTC. Its protein is CASTSLGAFGYTF.

CDR3 residues: CASSLRGTAGADTQYF. The CDR3 region has the DNA TGTGCCAGCAGCTTACGGGGAACAGCGGGAGCTGATACGCAGTATTTT. The chain carries TRBV7-8 and TRBJ2-3, with 8 bases aligning to TRBD2. The CDR3 has 16 residues. Germline assignment: CDR1 SGHVS and CDR2 FQNEAQ. Trimming took 2 bases from V and 6 from J; bases not matched to a gene: 10.

Details on this clonotype: A clone one base away is much larger, so this may be a read error. The chain's CDR3 is CANRRGNYGYTF. The CDR3 DNA follows: TGTGCCAACAGGAGGGGGAACTATGGCTACACCTTC. This chain connects TRBV2 to TRBJ1-2, with a tentative D call TRBD1 (6 bases). The CDR3 covers 12 residues. The V end was cut by 10 bases, the J end by 2 bases, with 11 bases between. Germline lookup yields CDR1 SNHLY and CDR2 FYNNEI.

The rearrangement uses TRBV29-1 and TRBJ2-7; 13 positions match TRBD2. This CDR3 contains 15 residues. CDR1 SQVTM and CDR2 ANQGSEA come from the germline V gene. After removal of 6 bases from V and 5 bases from J, the junction contained 10 bases not matched to a gene. CDR3 DNA: TGCAGCGTGGGACTAGCGGGGAGCGACCGGGACGAGCAGTACTTC. This codes for CSVGLAGSDRDEQYF.

This clonotype was picked up a small number of times. The J gene is TRBJ2-7, the V gene TRBV20-1; 13 nucleotides match TRBD2. This CDR3 comprises 17 residues. Unmatched junction bases numbered 7, after V lost 0 bases and J lost 2 bases. Looked up from germline, CDR1 is DFQATT and CDR2 is SNEGSKA (reference sequence). The CDR3 sequence: CSARDATGTSGTYEQYF. Here the CDR3 DNA reads TGCAGTGCTAGAGATGCCACCGGGACTAGCGGGACCTACGAGCAGTACTTC.